The TCR beta chain described here comes from a study of cytomegalovirus exposure and HLA in healthy donors (dated by TCRdb to about 2017). For the study in its entirety: An earlier analysis of several hundred of the donors reported under 300 Gb of sequence data and roughly 120 million unique TCR beta sequences obtained from about 179 million T cells. In a later genetic analysis, genome-wide SNP genotypes for about 60% of the 666 donors were used, and that subset was treated as a discovery cohort. Roughly 290 gigabases of sequencing data and around 80 million unique TCR sequences made up an early release that covered roughly 670 HLA-typed donors. The study used immunosequencing to profile the T cell repertoires of several hundred subjects and linked those repertoires to cytomegalovirus serostatus. The genetic ancestry cluster associated with self-reported Caucasian donors included 81% of the approximately 410 genotyped donors. The number of donors typed differed by locus, with about 629-630 for A, B, C, DRB1 and DQB1, around 500 for DQA1, 600 to 610 for DPA1, and some 470 for DPB1. A later analysis re-examined previously published TCR beta repertoires from 610 or so donors and added high-resolution HLA genotyping to investigate patterns of TCR occurrence. HLA typing covered class I and class II loci at four-digit resolution. In addition to the first cohort of about 650 subjects, a separate validation cohort of about 120 different subjects was used. On average, approximately 250,000 unique TCR beta nucleotide sequences were sequenced per donor among a few hundred genotyped donors of the cohort, with roughly 20% of those sequences being non-productive. Rather than drawing on any new phenotypic data, the later analysis identified candidate immune exposures from TCR beta sequences and the way those sequences occurred across donors. The study was designed to test whether signatures of past pathogen exposure could be identified by cataloging public T cell receptors. An earlier analysis of some 500 of the donors used high-throughput TCR beta sequencing to judge whether each TCR beta V gene segment behaved as functional or pseudogenic. Alongside the repertoire data, information on donor age, sex, ethnicity and CMV serostatus was compiled. About five DR-DQ haplotypes were treated as single units for association and clustering because of strong linkage in the cohort. To predict cytomegalovirus infection status, the study brought together high-throughput TCR immunosequencing, statistical association of individual TCRs with disease status, and machine learning. All discovery cohort repertoires had been generated on a single sequencing platform.

Concerning this clone itself: The target of this receptor is not known. Base qualities are not at hand, and no much larger clone is one base apart.

Study-wide conclusions, independent of this receptor: In a later analysis, most CMV-associated TCR beta chains were found to appear HLA-restricted, with HLA associations seemingly driven largely by CMV exposure. A further reported finding was that TCR beta sequences accurately predicted the HLA-A and HLA-B alleles for most subjects in the first cohort. In both the original and validation cohorts, the classifier was reported to diagnose cytomegalovirus status with high specificity and sensitivity. A later analysis associated around 16,000 TCR beta sequences with specific HLA alleles at a false discovery rate of 0.05. Correlated functional status among segregating V segments might be attributable to linkage disequilibrium, but an unknown experimental factor could not be ruled out. Over 15 rarely observed V segments, including chromosome 9 orphons, were excluded from the earlier analysis of several hundred of the donors because counts were too low. In an earlier analysis of approximately 590 of the donors, most TCR beta V segments appeared in productive rearrangements about 90% or about 30% of the time, broadly matching IMGT annotations. A cluster of highly shared sequence variants was judged likely to represent a technical artifact of the sequencing pipeline. Presence/absence analyses assumed roughly uniform sequencing depth across donors, an assumption that may not hold. HLA typing was unavailable for some donors at each locus, so association tests used only the typed subset. Across donors, most TCR sequences were observed very rarely, whereas some public TCRs were present in many individuals. Some IMGT-functional V segments, including TRBV6-2 and TRBV6-3, could not be distinguished by the 87-base-pair reads and were therefore excluded. In the study, 150 to 200 TCR beta chains were listed as associated with cytomegalovirus. In a later analysis, HLA-associated TCR beta chains were found to be more clonally expanded and to have lower generation probabilities than equally common non-associated chains. This cohort had only TCR beta chains sequenced, and the lack of alpha or paired-chain data limited which features could be detected. In a later analysis, TCR association rates were found to vary across HLA loci, with the most associated TCRs seen for DRB1 alleles and the fewest for HLA-C alleles. The authors suggested that the approach could potentially be extended to other disease states and immunological phenotypes. A few of the identified cytomegalovirus-associated TCR beta chains were confirmed in vitro to be specific for cytomegalovirus antigens. The only immune exposure information available for the cohort was CMV serostatus. In a later analysis, several top co-occurrence clusters were reported to appear linked to parvovirus B19, influenza, CMV and Epstein-Barr virus. Assigning TCR associations to individual alleles was difficult when HLA alleles, especially DR and DQ, strongly co-occurred. In a later genetic analysis, fewer N-insertions in productive TCRs were reported among donors in an Asian-associated ancestry cluster than the roughly 700-donor mean. A later genetic analysis associated a missense DCLRE1C variant with V-gene and J-gene trimming of TCR beta chains, and an independent cohort replicated the association.

The cohort comprised some 700 healthy bone marrow donors. At the time of sampling, every cohort member was nominally healthy, though immune exposures that went unrecorded were likely present. The donor was CMV seropositive and was included in the group of 250 to 300 seropositive cohort members. Every donor gave a peripheral blood sample, and the peripheral blood mononuclear cells from that sample were used for TCR beta sequencing. The Qiagen DNeasy Blood Extraction Kit was used to extract genomic DNA from the blood cell samples. V is cut back by 7 bases and J by 2 bases, with 7 bases in the junction unmatched. CDR1 is given as MDHEN and CDR2 as SYDVKM, both from the germline V gene. Reading from cysteine to phenylalanine, the CDR3 counts 17 amino acids. CDR3 DNA is the only sequence kept; it has 51 bases, read in frame from the first base. Library preparation was by the immunoSEQ multiplex PCR assay. For the multiplex PCR, a mixture combining 60 forward primers for TCR Vbeta segments and 13 reverse primers for TCR Jbeta segments was used. A multiplex PCR assay on genomic DNA amplified the CDR3 region of rearranged TCR beta genes. Amplified TCR beta libraries were sequenced as 87-base-pair reads on the Illumina HiSeq System. From the authors' description of their analysis: A later analysis tallied some 79 million unique TCR beta chains across the 666 repertoires, and about 10 million of those chains were shared by two or more donors. To remove PCR and sequencing errors, raw reads were error-corrected and collapsed into unique sequences using a nearest-neighbor algorithm that merged closely related sequences. Alignment of CDR3 sequences to IMGT reference sequences was used to assign V, D and J gene segments. For a sequence to be retained, a match of at least six nucleotides was required to both a V gene segment and a J gene segment. A rearrangement counted as productive if the CDR3 had no stop codons and remained in frame with V and J, and every other rearrangement counted as non-productive. Following IMGT convention, CDR3 was defined as the stretch from the second conserved V-encoded cysteine up to the conserved J-encoded phenylalanine. In an earlier analysis of approximately 590 of the donors, sequences lacking an unambiguous match to a single V gene segment were excluded. In an earlier analysis of approximately 610 of the donors, V segments were called functional above 56.7% productive rearrangements and were called segregating when the between-donor standard deviation exceeded 5%. A statistical classification framework was built for diagnosing cytomegalovirus status from the catalog of TCR beta chain sequences. V and J gene assignment, in a later analysis, came from comparing TCR nucleotide sequences with IMGT/GENE-DB human TR gene sequences. A later analysis assigned CDR3 sequences and most-parsimonious VDJ recombination scenarios with the TCRdist pipeline. In a later analysis, each TCR beta chain was defined by its CDR3 amino acid sequence together with its V-gene family, and reads without a unique V-gene family were excluded. In a later analysis, fewer than 600 highly shared, low-generation-probability nucleotide sequences were removed to address suspected cross-contamination and a sequencing artifact. A later analysis calculated a clonal expansion index for each public chain from normalized within-repertoire ranks of inferred template counts. In a later analysis, generation probabilities were computed using a VDJ recombination model fitted to out-of-frame rearrangements, and the results were checked against IGoR. In a later analysis, hypergeometric tests were used to score TCR-TCR, TCR-HLA and TCR-CMV co-occurrence, with a repertoire-size bias correction applied to TCR pairs. In a later analysis, false discovery rates were estimated by permuting HLA or CMV assignments 20 times. A later analysis grouped co-occurring TCRs with DBSCAN, adding TCRdist sequence similarity when clustering within HLA-allele-positive subsets. Co-occurrence clustering excluded repertoires with fewer than 30,000 or more than 120,000 public chains, plus five with anomalous nucleotide sharing. Not all clones reach the TCRdb copy of this immuneACCESS table, which keeps in-frame sequences only. Checked studies attribute under half of the gap to unresolved V genes and leave the rest unexplained. The V and J calls and clone size were taken over from that table, and D and trimming were inferred from the DNA. The sample includes 95,000 to 110,000 clones, with approximately 79% observed a single time. The ten largest clones represent roughly 3.9% of the sample.

Sequencing input: PBMCs. Recombination joined TRBV28 with TRBJ2-1, with 14 middle bases fitting TRBD2. The TCR originated in a man in his fifties in good health and CMV-seropositive. In nucleotide form, the sequence is TGTGCCAGCACCACCGGGACTAGCGGGGGAGCCTACAATGAGCAGTTCTTC. Translated, it reads CASTTGTSGGAYNEQFF.